The clone carrying this T cell receptor (beta chain) was seen ten or more times. Its target is unknown. CDR3 length: 16 amino acids. Germline assignment: CDR1 GTSNPN and CDR2 SVGIG (reference sequence). The J segment lost 3 bases and the V segment lost 5 bases, leaving 11 bases of the junction unmatched. This sample was included in a study of neurological immune-mediated disorders. Findings and caveats of the study: Multiple sclerosis, the disease with the least TCR clonal expansion, fell below healthy controls, whereas HTLV-1-associated myelopathy showed the most.

PBMCs numbering 2 million and stored at -80 C yielded the unsorted libraries. The cDNA was generated by 5'RACE with 10-nucleotide random UMIs. Every sequencing run gave over 180 million TCR-beta sequences, taken from 15-18 subjects. One entry per CDR3 protein, called by TCRdb with MiXCR from the 5' RACE reads. The sample includes 59,000 or so distinct CDR3 sequences, 12% of them seen just once. The chain links TRBV30 to TRBJ1-5, with 9 bases aligning to TRBD1. The sequenced sample consisted of PBMCs. The clonotype originates from a woman in her sixties with HTLV-1-associated myelopathy (HAM/TSP). DNA of the CDR3: TGTGCCTGGCAGTACAGGACAGGGGATTTCAATCAGCCCCAGCATTTT. It yields the protein CAWQYRTGDFNQPQHF.